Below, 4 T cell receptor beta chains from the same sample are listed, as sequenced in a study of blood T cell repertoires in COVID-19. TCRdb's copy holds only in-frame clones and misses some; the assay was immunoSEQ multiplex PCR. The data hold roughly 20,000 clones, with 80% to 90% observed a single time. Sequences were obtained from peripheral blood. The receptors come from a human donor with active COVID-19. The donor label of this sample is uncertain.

Here the CDR3 reads CASSIDPLTGGANNEQFF. The CDR3 bases are TGTGCCAGTAGTATAGACCCCCTGACAGGGGGCGCGAACAATGAGCAGTTCTTC. This sequence joins TRBV19 and TRBJ2-1; 10 positions match TRBD1. The CDR3 has 18 residues. Germline loops: CDR1 LNHDA, CDR2 SQIVND (reference sequence). V gave up 0 bases and J gave up 5 bases; unmatched junction bases: 10.

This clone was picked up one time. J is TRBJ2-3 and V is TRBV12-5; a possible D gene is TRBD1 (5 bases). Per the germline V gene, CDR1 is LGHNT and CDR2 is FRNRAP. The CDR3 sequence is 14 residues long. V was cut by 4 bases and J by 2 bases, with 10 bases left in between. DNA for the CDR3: TGTGCTAGTGGTTCAGGGAACCCCACAGATACGCAGTATTTT. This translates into CASGSGNPTDTQYF.

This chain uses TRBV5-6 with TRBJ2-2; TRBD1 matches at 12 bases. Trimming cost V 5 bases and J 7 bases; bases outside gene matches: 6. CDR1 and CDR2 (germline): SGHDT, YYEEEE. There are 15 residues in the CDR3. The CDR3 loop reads CASSSGTGGYGELFF. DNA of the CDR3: TGTGCCAGCAGTTCCGGGACAGGGGGCTACGGGGAGCTGTTTTTT.

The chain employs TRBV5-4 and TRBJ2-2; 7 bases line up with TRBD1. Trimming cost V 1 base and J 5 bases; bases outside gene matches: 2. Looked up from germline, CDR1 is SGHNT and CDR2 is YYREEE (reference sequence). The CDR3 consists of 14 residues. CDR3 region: CASSLSGGTGELFF. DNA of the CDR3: TGTGCCAGCAGCTTGTCAGGGGGAACCGGGGAGCTGTTTTTT.